Included here is one T cell receptor (beta chain) sequence, with context. The antigen is unknown. Extraction and reverse transcription of RNA yielded cDNA as the sequencing template. The method was immunoSEQ multiplex PCR; TCRdb's version includes in-frame clones alone and lacks a portion of them. The sample yields 140,000 to 150,000 clones, roughly 52% seen once. Documented treatment: oral pan-JAK inhibitor, 5-10 mg twice daily. The CDR3 covers 13 residues. Trimming cost V 6 bases and J 4 bases, with 12 bases left between them. The germline V gene encodes CDR1 SEHNR and CDR2 FQNEAQ (reference sequence). The sample originates from a study of CD8+ T cells in alopecia areata. General study points: Amid tofacitinib therapy, many expanded lesional clones stayed present in scalp and blood. Researchers report lesional scalp, most notably alopecia totalis/universalis, outstripped normal scalp in clonality.

The clonotype originates from a human donor with alopecia areata. The sequencing here drew on CD8+ T cells sorted from blood, taken at week 4, from a patient treated with tofacitinib. The gene calls are TRBV7-9 and TRBJ1-1, with a tentative D call TRBD1 (5 bases). This CDR3 is CASRGEVLTEAFF. DNA of the CDR3: TGTGCCAGCAGAGGGGAGGTGCTCACTGAAGCTTTCTTT.